Included here is one T cell receptor (beta chain) sequence, with context. Its antigen is undetermined. The data were taken from a study of neurological immune-mediated disorders. General study points: None of the CDR3 amino acid sequences in expanded clones turned up in more than one subject, which points to private repertoires in all groups. While HTLV-1-associated myelopathy showed the greatest TCR clonal expansion, multiple sclerosis showed the least, falling below healthy controls.

The method for making cDNA was 5'RACE, and it used 10-nucleotide random UMIs. TCRdb fed the 5' RACE reads into MiXCR, producing one record per CDR3 protein. The sample carries roughly 30,000 distinct CDR3 sequences, approximately 20% recorded once. Deletions cut 3 bases from V and 11 bases from J, with 15 bases between. The CDR3 runs to 13 residues. Germline V gene sequence: CDR1 SGHTA, CDR2 FQGNSA. The TCR comes from a man aged 50 to 59 with HTLV-1-associated myelopathy (HAM/TSP). The sample was CD4+ T cells from blood. The chain carries TRBV7-2 and TRBJ2-3; D gene ambiguous. The CDR3 DNA sequence: TGTGCCAGCAGCTTCACCCCCGGCAATGAGCAGTATTTT. Encoded protein: CASSFTPGNEQYF.